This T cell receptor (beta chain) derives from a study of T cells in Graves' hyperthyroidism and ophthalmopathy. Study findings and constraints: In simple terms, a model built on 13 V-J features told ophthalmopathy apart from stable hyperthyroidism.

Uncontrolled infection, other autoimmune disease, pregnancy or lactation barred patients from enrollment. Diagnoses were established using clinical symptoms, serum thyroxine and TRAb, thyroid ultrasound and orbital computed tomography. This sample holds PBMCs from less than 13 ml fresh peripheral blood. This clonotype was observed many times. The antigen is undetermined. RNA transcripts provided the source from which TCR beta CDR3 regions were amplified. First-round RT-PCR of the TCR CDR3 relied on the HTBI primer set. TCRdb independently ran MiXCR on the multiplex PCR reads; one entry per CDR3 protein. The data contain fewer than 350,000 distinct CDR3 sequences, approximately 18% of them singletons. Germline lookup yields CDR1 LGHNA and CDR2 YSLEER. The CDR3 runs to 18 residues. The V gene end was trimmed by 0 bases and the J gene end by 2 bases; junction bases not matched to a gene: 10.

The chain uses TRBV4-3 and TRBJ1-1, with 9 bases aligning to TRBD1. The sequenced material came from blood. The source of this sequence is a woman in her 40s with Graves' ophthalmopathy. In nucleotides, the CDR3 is TGCGCCAGCAGCCAAGATAAATTCGGACAGGGGCTAAACACTGAAGCTTTCTTT. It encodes CASSQDKFGQGLNTEAFF.